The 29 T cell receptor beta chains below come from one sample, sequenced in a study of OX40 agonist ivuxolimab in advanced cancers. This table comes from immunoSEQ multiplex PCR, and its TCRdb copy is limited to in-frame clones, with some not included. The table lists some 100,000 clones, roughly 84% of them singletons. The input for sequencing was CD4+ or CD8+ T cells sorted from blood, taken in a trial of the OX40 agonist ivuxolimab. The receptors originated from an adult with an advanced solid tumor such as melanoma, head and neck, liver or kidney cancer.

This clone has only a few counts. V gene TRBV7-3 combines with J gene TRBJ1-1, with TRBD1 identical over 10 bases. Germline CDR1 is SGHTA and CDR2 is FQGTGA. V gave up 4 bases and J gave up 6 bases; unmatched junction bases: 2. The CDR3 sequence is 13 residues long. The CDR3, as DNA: TGTGCCAGCAGCTCGGACAGGGGGGCTGAAGCTTTCTTT. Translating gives CASSSDRGAEAFF.

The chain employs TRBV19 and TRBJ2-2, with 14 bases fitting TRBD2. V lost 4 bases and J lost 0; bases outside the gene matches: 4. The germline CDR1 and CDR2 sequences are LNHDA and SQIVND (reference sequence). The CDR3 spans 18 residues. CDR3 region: CASSRGLAGVANTGELFF. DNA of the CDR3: TGTGCCAGTAGTAGGGGACTAGCGGGGGTCGCGAACACCGGGGAGCTGTTTTTT. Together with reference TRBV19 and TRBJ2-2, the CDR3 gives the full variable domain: DGGITQSPKYLFRKEGQNVTLSCEQNLNHDAMYWYRQDPGQGLRLIYYSQIVNDFQKGDIAEGYSVSREKKESFPLTVTSAQKNPTAFYLCASSRGLAGVANTGELFFGEGSRLTVL.

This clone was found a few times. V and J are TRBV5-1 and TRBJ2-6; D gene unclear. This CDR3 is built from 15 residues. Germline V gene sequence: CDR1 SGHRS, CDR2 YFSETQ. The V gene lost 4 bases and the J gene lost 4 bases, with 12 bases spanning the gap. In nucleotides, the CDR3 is TGCGCCAGCAGCCCTGAGGTCGCCGGGGCCAACGTCCTGACTTTC. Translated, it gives CASSPEVAGANVLTF.

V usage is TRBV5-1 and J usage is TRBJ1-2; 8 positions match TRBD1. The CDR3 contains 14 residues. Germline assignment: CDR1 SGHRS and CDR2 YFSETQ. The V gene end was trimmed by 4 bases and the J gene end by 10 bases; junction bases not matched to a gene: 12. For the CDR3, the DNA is TGCGCCAGCAGCGGATTCTTGACAGGGGAGGACTACACCTTC. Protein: CASSGFLTGEDYTF.

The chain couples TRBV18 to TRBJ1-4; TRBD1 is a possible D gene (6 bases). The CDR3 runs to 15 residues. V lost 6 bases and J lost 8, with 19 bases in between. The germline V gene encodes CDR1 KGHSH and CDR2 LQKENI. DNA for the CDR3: TGTGCCAGCTCGCCAATACGGGGGGCCCAGGAAAAACTGTTTTTT. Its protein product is CASSPIRGAQEKLFF.

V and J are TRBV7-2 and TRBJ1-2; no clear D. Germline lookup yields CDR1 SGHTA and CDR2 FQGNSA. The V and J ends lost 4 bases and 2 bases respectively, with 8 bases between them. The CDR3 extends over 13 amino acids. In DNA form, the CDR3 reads TGTGCCAGCAGCTATGACCTCAACTATGGCTACACCTTC. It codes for CASSYDLNYGYTF.

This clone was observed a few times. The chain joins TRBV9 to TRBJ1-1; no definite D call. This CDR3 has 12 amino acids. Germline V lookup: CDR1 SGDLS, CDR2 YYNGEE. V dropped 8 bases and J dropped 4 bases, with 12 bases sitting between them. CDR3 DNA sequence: TGTGCCAGATCAGTAGGATGCACTGAAGCTTTCTTT. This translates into CARSVGCTEAFF.

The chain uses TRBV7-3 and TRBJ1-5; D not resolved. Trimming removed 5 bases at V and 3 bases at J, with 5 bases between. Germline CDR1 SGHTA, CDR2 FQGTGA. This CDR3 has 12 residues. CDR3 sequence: CASSRNNQPQHF. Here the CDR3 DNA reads TGTGCCAGCAGCCGAAACAATCAGCCCCAGCATTTT.

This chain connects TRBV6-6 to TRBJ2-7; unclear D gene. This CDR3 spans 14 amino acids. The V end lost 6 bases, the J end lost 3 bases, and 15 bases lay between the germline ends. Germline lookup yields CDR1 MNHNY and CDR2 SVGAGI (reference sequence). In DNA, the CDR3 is TGTGCCAGCAGAGGACCGGGTGGCCTCTACGAGCAGTACTTC. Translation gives CASRGPGGLYEQYF.

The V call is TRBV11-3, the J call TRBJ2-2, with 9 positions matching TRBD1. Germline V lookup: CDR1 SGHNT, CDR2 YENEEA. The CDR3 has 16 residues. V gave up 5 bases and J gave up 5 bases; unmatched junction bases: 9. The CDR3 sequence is CASSPRDRAQTGELFF. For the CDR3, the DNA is TGTGCCAGCAGCCCCCGGGACAGGGCACAGACCGGGGAGCTGTTTTTT.

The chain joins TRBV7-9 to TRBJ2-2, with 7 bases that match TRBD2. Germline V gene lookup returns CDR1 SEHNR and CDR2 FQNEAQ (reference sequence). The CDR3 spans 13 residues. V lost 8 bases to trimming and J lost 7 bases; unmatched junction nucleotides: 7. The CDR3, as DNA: TGTGCCAGCCGACGGGGGGTCAGCGGGGAGCTGTTTTTT. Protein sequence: CASRRGVSGELFF. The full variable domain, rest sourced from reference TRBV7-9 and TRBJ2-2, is DTGVSQNPRHKITKRGQNVTFRCDPISEHNRLYWYRQTLGQGPEFLTYFQNEAQLEKSRLLSDRFSAERPKGSFSTLEIQRTEQGDSAMYLCASRRGVSGELFFGEGSRLTVL.

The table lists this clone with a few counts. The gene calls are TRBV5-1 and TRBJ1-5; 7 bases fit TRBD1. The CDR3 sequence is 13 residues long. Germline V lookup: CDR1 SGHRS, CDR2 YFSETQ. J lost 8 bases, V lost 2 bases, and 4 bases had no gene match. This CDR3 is CASSFGQDEPQHF. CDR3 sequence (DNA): TGCGCCAGCAGCTTCGGACAGGACGAGCCCCAGCATTTT.

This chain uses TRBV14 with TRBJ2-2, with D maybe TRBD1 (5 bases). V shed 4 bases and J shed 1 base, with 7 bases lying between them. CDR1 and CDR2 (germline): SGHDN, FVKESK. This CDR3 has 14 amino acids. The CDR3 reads CASSPDRNTGELFF. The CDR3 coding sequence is TGTGCCAGCAGCCCCGACAGGAACACCGGGGAGCTGTTTTTT.

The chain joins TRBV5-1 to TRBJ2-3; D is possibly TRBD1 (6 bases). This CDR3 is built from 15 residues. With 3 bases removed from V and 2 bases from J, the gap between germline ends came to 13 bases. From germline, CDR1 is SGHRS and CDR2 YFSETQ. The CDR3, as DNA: TGCGCCAGCAGCTCGGGACATACCTTCACAGATACGCAGTATTTT. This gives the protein CASSSGHTFTDTQYF. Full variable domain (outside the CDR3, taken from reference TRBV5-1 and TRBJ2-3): KAGVTQTPRYLIKTRGQQVTLSCSPISGHRSVSWYQQTPGQGLQFLFEYFSETQRNKGNFPGRFSGRQFSNSRSEMNVSTLELGDSALYLCASSSGHTFTDTQYFGPGTRLTVL.

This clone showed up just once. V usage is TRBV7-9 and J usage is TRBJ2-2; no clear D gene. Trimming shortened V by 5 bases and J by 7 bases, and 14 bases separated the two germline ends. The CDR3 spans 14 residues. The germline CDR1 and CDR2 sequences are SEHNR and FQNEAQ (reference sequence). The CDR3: CASSPPPWIGELFF. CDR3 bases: TGTGCCAGCAGCCCCCCACCCTGGATCGGGGAGCTGTTTTTT.

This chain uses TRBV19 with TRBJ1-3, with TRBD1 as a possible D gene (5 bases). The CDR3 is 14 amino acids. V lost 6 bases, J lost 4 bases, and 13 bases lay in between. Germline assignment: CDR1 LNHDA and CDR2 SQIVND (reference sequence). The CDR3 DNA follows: TGTGCCAGTAGCGGGGGAAATTTGGGAAACACCATATATTTT. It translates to CASSGGNLGNTIYF.

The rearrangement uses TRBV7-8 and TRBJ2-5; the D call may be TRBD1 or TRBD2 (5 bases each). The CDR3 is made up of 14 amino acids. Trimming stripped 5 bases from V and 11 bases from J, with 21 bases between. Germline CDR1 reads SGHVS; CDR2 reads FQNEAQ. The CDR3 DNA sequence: TGTGCCAGCAGCATCCGGGACCCAGGTTGGGGGCAGTACTTC. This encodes CASSIRDPGWGQYF.

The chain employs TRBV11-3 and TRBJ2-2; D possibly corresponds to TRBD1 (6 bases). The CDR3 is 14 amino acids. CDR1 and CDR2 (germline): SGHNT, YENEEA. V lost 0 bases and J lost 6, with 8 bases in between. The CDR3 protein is CASSLDRGSGELFF. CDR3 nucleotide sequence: TGTGCCAGCAGCTTAGACAGGGGATCCGGGGAGCTGTTTTTT.

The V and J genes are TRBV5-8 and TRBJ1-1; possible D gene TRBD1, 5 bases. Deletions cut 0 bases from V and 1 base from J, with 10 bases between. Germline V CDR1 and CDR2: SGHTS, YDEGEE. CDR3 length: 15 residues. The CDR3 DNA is TGTGCCAGCAGCTTGGAGATAGGGGCGAACACTGAAGCTTTCTTT. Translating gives CASSLEIGANTEAFF.

The CDR3 spells CASSRTRGPNGEAFF. The DNA of the CDR3 is TGTGCCAGCAGTCGGACCCGGGGGCCGAACGGGGAAGCTTTCTTT. The chain links TRBV27 to TRBJ1-1; perhaps TRBD1 as D (6 bases). The CDR3 spans 15 residues. CDR1 and CDR2 from the germline V gene are MNHEY and SMNVEV (reference sequence). The V end was cut by 5 bases, the J end by 8 bases, with 21 bases between.

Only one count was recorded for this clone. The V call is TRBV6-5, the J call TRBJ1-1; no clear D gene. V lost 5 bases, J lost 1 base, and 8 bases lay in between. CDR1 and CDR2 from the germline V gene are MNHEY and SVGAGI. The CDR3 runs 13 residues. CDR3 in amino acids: CASSVIGNTEAFF. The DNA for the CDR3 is TGTGCCAGCAGTGTAATTGGGAACACTGAAGCTTTCTTT.

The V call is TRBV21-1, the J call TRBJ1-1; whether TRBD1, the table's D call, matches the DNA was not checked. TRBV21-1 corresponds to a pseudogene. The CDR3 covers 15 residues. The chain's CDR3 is CASSVFYTIRTEAFF. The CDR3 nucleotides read TGTGCCAGCAGCGTGTTTTACACAATTCGCACTGAAGCTTTCTTT.

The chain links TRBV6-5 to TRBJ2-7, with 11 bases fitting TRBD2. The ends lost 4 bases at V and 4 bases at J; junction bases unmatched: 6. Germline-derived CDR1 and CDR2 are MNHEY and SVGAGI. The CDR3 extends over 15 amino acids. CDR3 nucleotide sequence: TGTGCCAGCAGTTTCCCGGGACTAGCGGAGTACGAGCAGTACTTC. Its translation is CASSFPGLAEYEQYF.

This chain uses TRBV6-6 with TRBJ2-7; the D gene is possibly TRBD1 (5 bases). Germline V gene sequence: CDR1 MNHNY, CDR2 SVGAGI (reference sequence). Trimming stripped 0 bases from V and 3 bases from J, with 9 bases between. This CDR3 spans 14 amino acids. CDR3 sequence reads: CASSYSQVNYEQYF. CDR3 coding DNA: TGTGCCAGCAGTTACTCACAGGTAAACTACGAGCAGTACTTC.

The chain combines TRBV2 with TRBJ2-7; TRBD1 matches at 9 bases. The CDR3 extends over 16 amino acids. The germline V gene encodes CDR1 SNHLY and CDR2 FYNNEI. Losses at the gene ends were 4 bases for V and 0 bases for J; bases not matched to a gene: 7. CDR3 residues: CASSGGTGKGSYEQYV. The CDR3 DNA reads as TGTGCCAGCAGTGGTGGGACAGGGAAAGGCTCCTACGAGCAGTACGTC.

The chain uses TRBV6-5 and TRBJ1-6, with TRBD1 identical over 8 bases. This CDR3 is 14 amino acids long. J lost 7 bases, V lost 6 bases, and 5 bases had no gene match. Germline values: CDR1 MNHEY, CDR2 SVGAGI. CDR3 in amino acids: CASRDRQGNSPLHF. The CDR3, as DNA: TGTGCCAGCAGGGATCGACAGGGGAATTCACCCCTCCACTTT.

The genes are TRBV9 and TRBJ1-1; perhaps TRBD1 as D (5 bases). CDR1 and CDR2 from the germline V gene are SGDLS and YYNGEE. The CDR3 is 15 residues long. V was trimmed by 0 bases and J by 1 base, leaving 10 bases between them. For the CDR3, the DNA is TGTGCCAGCAGCGTAGGTCCAGGGACGAACACTGAAGCTTTCTTT. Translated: CASSVGPGTNTEAFF.

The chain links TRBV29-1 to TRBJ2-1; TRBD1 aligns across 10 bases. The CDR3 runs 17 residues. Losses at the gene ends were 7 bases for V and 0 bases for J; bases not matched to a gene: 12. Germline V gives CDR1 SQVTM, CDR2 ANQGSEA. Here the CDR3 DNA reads TGCAGCGGCGGACAGGGGGTCCCCCGAAGCTCCTACAATGAGCAGTTCTTC. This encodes CSGGQGVPRSSYNEQFF.

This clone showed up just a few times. This chain's CDR3 is CASSKGEWGIPYV. DNA for the CDR3: TGTGCCAGCAGTAAAGGGGAGTGGGGGATACCGTACGTC. The chain carries TRBV25-1 and TRBJ2-7; D assignment may be TRBD1 or TRBD2 (5 bases each). There are 13 residues in the CDR3. CDR1 MGHDK and CDR2 SYGVNS come from the germline V gene. Between the trimmed V and J ends, which lost 5 bases and 12 bases, there was a span of 20 bases.